This T cell receptor beta chain derives from a study of T-cell memory formation after mild COVID-19. This clonotype was seen a handful of times. V lost 1 base and J lost 4; bases outside the gene matches: 2. The germline gives CDR1 DFQATT, CDR2 SNEGSKA (reference sequence). The CDR3 contains 13 residues. MiXCR, run by TCRdb on the 5' RACE reads, gives a single entry per CDR3 protein. The sample carries 170,000 or so distinct CDR3 sequences, about 22% recorded once. The sequence was collected from an adult woman who had mild COVID-19 (a few samples of this study predate the infection). Cell type and time point are not known. Input material: PBMCs or a T cell subset sorted from them (not recorded which). The chain employs TRBV20-1 and TRBJ2-7; 9 bases align to TRBD1. CDR3 residues: CSARGQGGYEQYF. The CDR3 region has the DNA TGCAGTGCTAGAGGACAGGGGGGTTACGAGCAGTACTTC.